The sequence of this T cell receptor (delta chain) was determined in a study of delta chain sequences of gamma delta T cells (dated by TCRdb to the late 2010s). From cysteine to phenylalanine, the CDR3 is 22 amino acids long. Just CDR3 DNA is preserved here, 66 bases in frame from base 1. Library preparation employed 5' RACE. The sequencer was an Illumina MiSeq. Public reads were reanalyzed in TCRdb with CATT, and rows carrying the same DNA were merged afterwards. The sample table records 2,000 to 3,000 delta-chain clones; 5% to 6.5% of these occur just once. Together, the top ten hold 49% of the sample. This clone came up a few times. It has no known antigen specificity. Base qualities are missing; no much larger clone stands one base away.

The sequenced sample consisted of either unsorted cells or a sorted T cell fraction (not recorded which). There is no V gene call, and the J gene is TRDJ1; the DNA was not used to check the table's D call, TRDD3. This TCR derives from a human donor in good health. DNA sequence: TGTTCCGCTCTAATCTTGGGGGTACGGGCCCAGTACTGGGCTCCACGTGCCCATGAACTCATCTTT. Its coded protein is CSALILGVRAQYWAPRAHELIF.